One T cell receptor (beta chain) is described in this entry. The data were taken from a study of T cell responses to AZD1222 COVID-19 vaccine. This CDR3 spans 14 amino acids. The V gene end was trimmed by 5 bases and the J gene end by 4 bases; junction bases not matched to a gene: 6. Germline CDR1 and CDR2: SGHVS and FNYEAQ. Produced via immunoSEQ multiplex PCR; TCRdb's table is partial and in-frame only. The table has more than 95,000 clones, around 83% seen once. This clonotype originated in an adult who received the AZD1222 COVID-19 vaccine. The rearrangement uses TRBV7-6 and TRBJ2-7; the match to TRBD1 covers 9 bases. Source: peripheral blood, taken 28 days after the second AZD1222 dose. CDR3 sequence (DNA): TGTGCCAGCAGCGCCCGGGACAGGGTTTACGAGCAGTACTTC. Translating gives CASSARDRVYEQYF.